This TCR beta chain was profiled in a study of shared clonotypes between healthy human individuals. Overall study context: A few men and two women, aged 18 to 49, were donors.

The genomic DNA of each subset was split evenly across several immunoSEQ plates. Unsorted PBMC samples were amplified in replicate PCRs containing 250 to 350 ng DNA, some 30,000 T cell genomes. In the original processing: Junction-only sequences without quality scores were provided by ImmunoSEQ, so filtering was different. Sequenced by immunoSEQ multiplex PCR; TCRdb stores in-frame clones only, minus some. The D gene and trimming were derived from the DNA, and the V and J assignments and clone size from that table. The repertoire holds 470,000 or so clones, with 81% as singletons. The CDR3 is 14 amino acids. Germline V gene data show CDR1 as SNHLY and CDR2 as FYNNEI. V lost 6 bases and J 1 base, leaving 12 bases between the germline ends.

This clonotype originated in a middle-aged woman in good health. Some clones in this sample may be carry-over from other donors' samples. Input material: PBMCs. The chain joins TRBV2 to TRBJ1-1; D is perhaps TRBD1 (5 bases). The chain's CDR3 is CASSADTPNTEAFF. CDR3 bases: TGTGCCAGCAGCGCGGACACCCCGAACACTGAAGCTTTCTTT.